Following are 25 T cell receptor beta chains from one sample sequenced in a study of glioma-infiltrating T cells. The iRepertoire nested amplicon-rescue multiplex PCR amplified TCR alpha and beta CDR3s from RNA. TCRdb ran MiXCR on the multiplex PCR reads and lists one entry per CDR3 protein. The sample has 40,000 or so distinct CDR3 sequences, about a fifth seen once. The sample comprised glioma tissue, nonneoplastic brain tissue, or PBMCs (not recorded which). Every receptor here comes from a human donor with low-grade glioma or glioblastoma, undergoing nonglioma brain surgery, or in good health (not recorded which).

Concerning this clonotype: The final CDR3 position lacks the conserved phenylalanine or tryptophan, pointing to a likely read error. This chain uses TRBV6-5 with TRBJ1-1; D unclear. The CDR3 is 17 amino acids. Per the germline V gene, CDR1 is MNHEY and CDR2 is SVGAGI. V was shortened by 0 bases and J by 0 bases, with 14 bases between the two germline ends. CDR3 amino acids: CASSYSVADALNTEAFL. CDR3 DNA sequence: TGTGCCAGCAGTTACTCGGTGGCAGACGCGTTGAACACTGAAGCTTTCCTT.

J is TRBJ2-7 and V is TRBV28; D is undetermined. The germline V gene has CDR1 MDHEN and CDR2 SYDVKM. The CDR3 covers 17 residues. Trimming stripped 5 bases from V and 1 base from J, with 21 bases between. This CDR3 is CASSPHPQWTDSYEQYV. DNA of the CDR3: TGTGCCAGCAGTCCCCACCCCCAGTGGACCGATTCCTACGAGCAGTACGTC.

The rearrangement joins TRBV24-1 to TRBJ2-3, with 10 positions matching TRBD1. Germline CDR1 is KGHDR and CDR2 is SFDVKD. CDR3 size: 15 residues. Trimming removed 7 bases from V and 1 base from J; junction bases left unmatched: 4. The CDR3 sequence: CATRPGQGGTDTQYF. CDR3 nucleotides: TGTGCCACCAGACCCGGACAGGGGGGCACAGATACGCAGTATTTT.

For this clonotype: With a much larger clone just one base away, this may be a read error. This chain joins TRBV7-6 and TRBJ2-3; D remains unclear. The CDR3 sequence is 12 residues long. Trimming stripped 4 bases from V and 4 bases from J, with 6 bases between. Germline CDR1 SGHVS, CDR2 FNYEAQ. The CDR3 is CASSSEADTQYF. CDR3 sequence (DNA): TGTGCCAGCAGCTCAGAGGCAGATACGCAGTATTTT.

A note on this clonotype: One base away lies a much larger clone, so this may be a sequencing read error. The chain uses TRBV11-1 and TRBJ2-7; 7 nucleotides match TRBD2. The CDR3 has 15 residues. V gave up 7 bases and J gave up 2 bases; unmatched junction bases: 11. The germline V gene encodes CDR1 SGHAT and CDR2 FQDESV (reference sequence). The CDR3 DNA reads as TGTGCCAGCAACCCTAGCGGTTTGAGCCCCTACGAGCAGTACTTC. Translation gives CASNPSGLSPYEQYF.

This clonotype was observed many times. V usage is TRBV2 and J usage is TRBJ2-5; D gene ambiguous. The CDR3 has 13 residues. CDR1 SNHLY and CDR2 FYNNEI come from the germline V gene. V was trimmed by 6 bases and J by 4 bases, leaving 12 bases between them. The CDR3 nucleotides are TGTGCCAGCAGGGACGGCCCGTCAGAGACCCAGTACTTC. The encoded protein is CASRDGPSETQYF.

In this sample, this clonotype turned up a few times. The V and J genes are TRBV2 and TRBJ2-1; the D gene is possibly TRBD2 (6 bases). There are 16 residues in the CDR3. The germline CDR1 and CDR2 sequences are SNHLY and FYNNEI. With 7 bases removed from V and 0 bases from J, the gap between germline ends came to 16 bases. The CDR3 reads CASNRPDGSSYNEQFF. CDR3 coding DNA: TGTGCCAGCAACCGACCCGACGGGAGCTCCTACAATGAGCAGTTCTTC.

This clonotype was counted between two and nine times. The rearrangement uses TRBV5-1 and TRBJ2-5; 10 bases fit TRBD2. V lost 7 bases to trimming and J lost 1 base; unmatched junction nucleotides: 7. The CDR3 loop spans 15 amino acids. Germline loops: CDR1 SGHRS, CDR2 YFSETQ. CDR3 DNA sequence: TGCGCCAGCTCCGCCTGGACTAGCGGCCAAGAGACCCAGTACTTC. Translating gives CASSAWTSGQETQYF.

Of note for this clonotype: A read error may produce the germline difference seen at one junction end. The CDR3 loop is CASSNGRLGSYNKQFF. DNA for the CDR3: TGTGCCAGCTCAAATGGACGCCTGGGCTCCTACAATAAGCAGTTCTTC. The genes are TRBV18 and TRBJ2-1; D is undetermined. CDR3 length: 16 amino acids. From germline, CDR1 is KGHSH and CDR2 LQKENI.

This clonotype has a count of ten or more. The rearrangement links TRBV20-1 to TRBJ2-7, with unresolved D. V was trimmed by 6 bases and J by 9 bases, leaving 18 bases between them. This CDR3 comprises 12 residues. Per the germline V gene, CDR1 is DFQATT and CDR2 is SNEGSKA (reference sequence). CDR3 DNA: TGCAGTGCCACCAACAGCCGTTCGGGGCAGTACTTC. Translation gives CSATNSRSGQYF.

This clonotype was found many times. The V and J genes are TRBV7-9 and TRBJ2-3; 8 nucleotides agree with TRBD2. Germline CDR1 is SEHNR and CDR2 is FQNEAQ (reference sequence). CDR3 size: 15 residues. J gave up 5 bases and V 6 bases, and 10 bases lay outside the gene matches. The CDR3: CASRRAGGPGDTQYF. The CDR3 region has the DNA TGTGCCAGCAGGCGGGCGGGGGGCCCTGGAGATACGCAGTATTTT.

A remark on this clonotype: Given a much more abundant clone one base away, this may be a read error. The chain couples TRBV28 to TRBJ1-4; D is perhaps TRBD1 (6 bases). The CDR3 totals 17 residues. Germline lookup yields CDR1 MDHEN and CDR2 SYDVKM. CDR3 loop: CASRQGRDTPGDEKLFF. The CDR3 DNA is TGCGCCAGCAGGCAAGGAAGGGACACCCCAGGAGATGAAAAACTGTTTTTT.

This clonotype was recorded only once. A single base separates this from a much larger clone, so it may be a read error. The V and J genes are TRBV3-1 and TRBJ2-7, with TRBD1 matching over 7 bases. Germline-derived CDR1 and CDR2 are LGHDT and YNNKEL (reference sequence). With 3 bases clipped from V and 4 bases from J, the junction kept 12 bases outside the gene matches. This CDR3 has 16 amino acids. CDR3 loop: CASSHTSTGPKYEQYF. In DNA, the CDR3 is TGTGCCAGCAGCCATACCTCGACAGGGCCAAAATACGAGCAGTACTTC.

This clonotype was detected a few times. The chain carries TRBV12-3 or TRBV12-4 and TRBJ2-5; D perhaps matches TRBD1 (6 bases). Between the trimmed V and J ends, which lost 5 bases and 5 bases, there was a span of 21 bases. CDR3 length: 16 residues. The CDR3 sequence is CASSADQGWGDETQYF. The CDR3, as DNA: TGTGCCAGCAGTGCCGACCAGGGGTGGGGTGACGAGACCCAGTACTTC.

This clonotype was counted at least ten times. The chain is built from TRBV12-3 or TRBV12-4 and TRBJ2-7; no firm D call. V lost 2 bases to trimming and J lost 3 bases, with 11 bases between them. The CDR3 is 14 residues long. The chain's CDR3 is CASSLQGSSYEQYF. The CDR3 DNA reads TGTGCCAGCAGTTTACAAGGCAGCAGCTACGAGCAGTACTTC.

The chain has TRBV7-9 and TRBJ1-6; a weak D match, TRBD1 (5 bases). This CDR3 is 15 amino acids long. Germline-derived CDR1 and CDR2 are SEHNR and FQNEAQ (reference sequence). The CDR3 here is CVSSLSGRASSPLHF. Here the CDR3 DNA reads TGTGTTAGCAGCTTAAGCGGCAGGGCCAGTTCACCCCTCCACTTT.

This clonotype turned up a few times. As the CDR3 is not closed by the conserved phenylalanine or tryptophan, this likely results from a read error. The chain combines TRBV15 with TRBJ2-5, with D possibly TRBD1 on 5 matching bases. Germline V gives CDR1 LNHNV, CDR2 YYDKDF (reference sequence). V shed 0 bases and J shed 2 bases, with 7 bases lying between them. The CDR3 has 14 amino acids. CDR3 in DNA: TGTGCCACCAGCAGAGATCCAGGGCAAGAGACCCAGTACTCC. Its protein is CATSRDPGQETQYS.

The rearrangement links TRBV27 to TRBJ2-7; 9 bases map to TRBD1. Germline V CDR1 and CDR2: MNHEY, SMNVEV (reference sequence). The length of the CDR3 is 14 residues. Unmatched junction bases numbered 13, after V lost 4 bases and J lost 12 bases. CDR3: CASSYRGPPGGRYF. CDR3 bases: TGTGCCAGCAGTTACAGGGGGCCTCCTGGGGGGCGGTACTTC.

This clonotype was seen only a few times. This chain joins TRBV7-9 and TRBJ2-1; D remains unclear. The CDR3 totals 13 residues. The V gene lost 3 bases and the J gene lost 4 bases, with 7 bases spanning the gap. Germline V gene sequence: CDR1 SEHNR, CDR2 FQNEAQ (reference sequence). The CDR3 bases are TGTGCCAGCAGCTTGAATACTTACAATGAGCAGTTCTTC. Translation gives CASSLNTYNEQFF.

There are many counts of this clonotype. V and J are TRBV2 and TRBJ2-2; D is undetermined. The CDR3 totals 13 residues. Germline assignment: CDR1 SNHLY and CDR2 FYNNEI. Trimming pared 4 bases from V and 6 bases from J, leaving 9 bases between. The CDR3 region has the DNA TGTGCCAGCAGTGTAGAGTTCCCCGGGGAGCTGTTTTTT. The encoded protein is CASSVEFPGELFF.

The rearrangement uses TRBV4-1 and TRBJ1-2; 8 bases agree with TRBD1. V lost 1 base and J lost 8; bases outside the gene matches: 3. The CDR3 has 13 amino acids. Per the germline V gene, CDR1 is MGHRA and CDR2 is YSYEKL. CDR3 in amino acids: CASSQVGQGGYTF. The CDR3 nucleotides are TGCGCCAGCAGCCAAGTCGGACAGGGAGGCTACACCTTC.

By sample fraction, this clonotype is medium-sized. This chain joins TRBV25-1 and TRBJ2-1; the match to TRBD1 covers 7 bases. The CDR3 consists of 13 residues. Looked up from germline, CDR1 is MGHDK and CDR2 is SYGVNS. Germline trimming cut 4 bases from V and 6 bases from J; bases unmatched to any gene: 3. For the CDR3, the DNA is TGTGCCAGCAGTGTACCAGGGGGCAATGAGCAGTTCTTC. Translation gives CASSVPGGNEQFF.

Ten or more counts support this clonotype. The chain couples TRBV6-1 to TRBJ1-1; D is undetermined. From germline, CDR1 is MNHNS and CDR2 SASEGT. Trimming cost V 5 bases and J 1 base, with 11 bases left between them. The CDR3 consists of 14 residues. CDR3 residues: CASSIGGKNTEAFF. The CDR3 DNA reads TGTGCCAGCAGTATAGGAGGGAAGAACACTGAAGCTTTCTTT.

This clonotype is judged medium-sized. The rearrangement uses TRBV6-2 or TRBV6-3 and TRBJ1-1; 7 nucleotides align to TRBD1. The germline V gene has CDR1 MNHEY and CDR2 SVGEGT. J gave up 4 bases and V 2 bases, and 10 bases lay outside the gene matches. This CDR3 is 16 amino acids long. The DNA for the CDR3 is TGTGCCAGCAGTTACACTTCGGGGACAGCTTTCACTGAAGCTTTCTTT. Translating it yields CASSYTSGTAFTEAFF.

This clonotype was detected ten times or more. The rearrangement links TRBV11-3 to TRBJ1-1; maybe TRBD1 (6 bases). V shed 2 bases and J shed 3 bases, with 10 bases lying between them. CDR1 SGHNT and CDR2 YENEEA come from the germline V gene. The CDR3 contains 14 residues. The CDR3 protein is CASSLSGADTEAFF. DNA for the CDR3: TGTGCCAGCAGCTTATCGGGGGCGGACACTGAAGCTTTCTTT.